Presented here are 11 T cell receptor beta chains from one specimen sequenced in a study of graft-versus-host responses after intestinal transplantation. Their specific antigens are unknown. Profiling relied on immunoSEQ multiplex PCR, and the TCRdb table lists in-frame clones only, not all of them. Among about 130,000 clones, over 90% were seen once, and the ten largest hold about 0.2%. This sample comprised unstimulated CD4+ T cells sorted from spleen or lymph node cells, obtained before intestinal transplant. Receptors originate from a human donor who received an intestinal transplant.

The chain carries TRBV20-1 and TRBJ2-1; D remains unclear. This CDR3 region has 11 residues. V lost 3 bases to trimming and J lost 5 bases, with 5 bases between them. CDR1 is DFQATT and CDR2 is SNEGSKA in the germline V gene (reference sequence). Here the CDR3 reads CSASLDNEQFF. In DNA form, the CDR3 reads TGCAGTGCTAGTCTAGACAATGAGCAGTTCTTC.

This clone has a handful of counts. The chain has TRBV27 and TRBJ2-7; 8 nucleotides agree with TRBD2. The V gene's germline CDR1 is MNHEY and CDR2 SMNVEV (reference sequence). The trim removed 5 bases at V and 2 bases at J, leaving 8 bases unmatched. The CDR3 has 15 amino acids. CDR3 loop: CASSTHSGAAYEQYF. CDR3 DNA sequence: TGTGCCAGCAGTACCCATAGCGGGGCGGCCTACGAGCAGTACTTC.

This clone was recorded once. The CDR3 nucleotides are TGCGCCAGCAGCTTGGCGGGGGACCCCCTAGGGTATGGCTACACCTTC. The encoded protein is CASSLAGDPLGYGYTF. This chain connects TRBV5-1 to TRBJ1-2; a weak D match, TRBD1 (5 bases). V was clipped by 0 bases and J by 5 bases, with 17 bases between them. Germline-derived CDR1 and CDR2 are SGHRS and YFSETQ. The CDR3 contains 16 residues.

J is TRBJ2-5 and V is TRBV5-8; TRBD2 aligns across 7 bases. V was clipped by 0 bases and J by 7 bases; unmatched bases: 6. Per the germline V gene, CDR1 is SGHTS and CDR2 is YDEGEE. This CDR3 comprises 14 residues. CDR3 amino acids: CASSLGLAPRTQYF. The CDR3 nucleotides read TGTGCCAGCAGCTTGGGACTAGCCCCCAGGACCCAGTACTTC.

This clone was found once. The CDR3 loop is CASSRDRGNYEQYF. The CDR3 DNA reads TGTGCCAGCAGCCGGGACAGGGGAAATTACGAGCAGTACTTC. V is TRBV11-2 and J is TRBJ2-7, with 10 bases aligning to TRBD1. This CDR3 contains 14 residues. V trimming: 5 bases; J trimming: 4 bases; junction bases outside the gene matches: 5. The germline V gene has CDR1 SGHAT and CDR2 FQNNGV.

The genes are TRBV4-1 and TRBJ2-5; D is ambiguous. Judging by the DNA end, TRBJ2-7 fits better; the J call may be wrong. CDR3 length equals 14 residues. The germline V gene has CDR1 MGHRA and CDR2 YSYEKL. CDR3 bases: TGCGCCAGCAGCCAAGAAGGACGGAGCTACGAGCAGTACTTC. This gives the protein CASSQEGRSYEQYF.

V is TRBV25-1 and J is TRBJ2-5; tentatively, D is TRBD2 (6 bases). This CDR3 has 13 amino acids. The germline V gene has CDR1 MGHDK and CDR2 SYGVNS. The V end lost 2 bases, the J end lost 4 bases, and 8 bases lay between the germline ends. This CDR3 is CASSEGGRETQYF. The CDR3 DNA is TGTGCCAGCAGTGAAGGGGGGAGAGAGACCCAGTACTTC.

This clone was observed once. The chain links TRBV2 to TRBJ1-4; 7 nucleotides agree with TRBD1. CDR3 length: 15 residues. Trimming at V came to 5 bases and at J to 0 bases, leaving 3 bases not matched to a gene. Germline CDR1 and CDR2: SNHLY and FYNNEI. CDR3 sequence: CASSTQGATNEKLFF. CDR3 sequence (DNA): TGTGCCAGCAGTACCCAGGGGGCAACTAATGAAAAACTGTTTTTT.

V and J are TRBV7-4 and TRBJ1-2, with no clear D. CDR3 length: 14 amino acids. Per germline, CDR1 SGHVT and CDR2 SQSDAQ. The V end lost 1 base, the J end lost 4 bases, and 10 bases lay between the germline ends. The CDR3 is CASSLGGRVYGYTF. CDR3 in DNA: TGTGCCAGCAGCTTAGGAGGGCGGGTCTATGGCTACACCTTC.

V and J are TRBV27 and TRBJ1-1, with a weak D call TRBD1 (5 bases). V gave up 6 bases and J gave up 1 base, with 12 bases separating them. CDR3 length equals 14 residues. Germline V gene sequence: CDR1 MNHEY, CDR2 SMNVEV (reference sequence). Here the CDR3 reads CASSSRQKNTEAFF. The CDR3 coding sequence is TGTGCCAGCAGCAGTCGACAGAAGAACACTGAAGCTTTCTTT.

The chain carries TRBV30 and TRBJ1-1; D is unresolved. Germline CDR1 GTSNPN, CDR2 SVGIG (reference sequence). This CDR3 comprises 10 residues. Trimming cost V 4 bases and J 11 bases, with 11 bases left between them. The CDR3 nucleotides are TGTGCCTGGATAGAAGGATCGGCTTTCTTT. Protein sequence: CAWIEGSAFF. Full variable domain (rest looked up from reference TRBV30 and TRBJ1-1): SQTIHQWPATLVQPVGSPLSLECTVEGTSNPNLYWYRQAAGRGLQLLFYSVGIGQISSEVPQNLSASRPQDRQFILSSKKLLLSDSGFYLCAWIEGSAFFGQGTRLTVV.